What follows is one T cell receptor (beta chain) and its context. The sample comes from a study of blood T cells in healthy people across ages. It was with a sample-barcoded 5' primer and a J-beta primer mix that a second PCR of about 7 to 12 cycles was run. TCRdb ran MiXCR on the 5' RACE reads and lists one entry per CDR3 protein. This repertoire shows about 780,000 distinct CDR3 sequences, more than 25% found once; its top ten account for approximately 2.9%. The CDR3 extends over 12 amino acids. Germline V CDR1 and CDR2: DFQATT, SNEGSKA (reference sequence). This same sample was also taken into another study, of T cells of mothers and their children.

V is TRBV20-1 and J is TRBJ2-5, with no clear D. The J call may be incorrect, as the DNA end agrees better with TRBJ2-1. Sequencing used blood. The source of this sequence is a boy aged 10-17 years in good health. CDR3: CSASPLDYEQFF. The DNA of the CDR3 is TGCAGTGCTAGTCCCTTGGATTACGAGCAGTTCTTC.